The sequence of this T cell receptor (beta chain) was determined in a study of OX40 agonist ivuxolimab in advanced cancers. On the study more broadly: Dose-escalation patients had hepatocellular carcinoma, melanoma, renal cell or head and neck cancer. With a range of 23 to 79, age averaged about 58 years, and around 80% were male.

Germline V CDR1 and CDR2: SEHNR, FQNEAQ (reference sequence). Trimming removed 5 bases from V and 0 bases from J, with 11 bases in between. This CDR3 contains 16 residues. Details on this clone: Its antigen remains unidentified.

Study outcomes and limitations: Doses of 0.1 to 3.0 mg/kg were accompanied by clonal expansion of CD4+ and CD8+ blood T cells by week 6.

Generated by immunoSEQ multiplex PCR, the TCRdb table keeps only in-frame clones and is missing some. The sample has about 28,000 clones, 86% seen once. This receptor was identified in an adult with an advanced solid tumor such as melanoma, head and neck, liver or kidney cancer. The specimen was CD4+ or CD8+ T cells sorted from blood, collected in a trial of the OX40 agonist ivuxolimab. The V call is TRBV7-9, the J call TRBJ2-6, with D perhaps matching TRBD2 (5 bases). The CDR3: CASSERVHSGANVLTF. The CDR3 bases are TGTGCCAGCAGCGAGAGGGTCCACTCTGGGGCCAACGTCCTGACTTTC. Complete variable domain (other parts from reference TRBV7-9 and TRBJ2-6): DTGVSQNPRHKITKRGQNVTFRCDPISEHNRLYWYRQTLGQGPEFLTYFQNEAQLEKSRLLSDRFSAERPKGSFSTLEIQRTEQGDSAMYLCASSERVHSGANVLTFGAGSRLTVL.